The entry below gives a single T cell receptor beta chain sequence along with its context. The antigen is not known. Sequencing targeted expressed TCRB transcripts, as all isolated RNA had been reverse transcribed. Assay used: immunoSEQ multiplex PCR; TCRdb lists only in-frame clones, some missing. The table includes around 690,000 clones, under 15% detected once. This sample is part of a study of beta chain features in type 1 diabetes. Findings of the study overall: Naive, central memory and regulatory TCRB repertoires appeared more similar among patients than healthy donors. People with Type 1 diabetes carried modestly yet significantly shorter TCRB CDR3s in all four CD4+ subsets.

Germline values: CDR1 MDHEN, CDR2 SYDVKM. After removal of 7 bases from V and 2 bases from J, the junction contained 9 bases not matched to a gene. The CDR3 consists of 15 residues. Sequenced: naive CD4+ T cells from blood. The receptor was derived from a man younger than 40 with type 1 diabetes. The rearrangement links TRBV28 to TRBJ2-3; 7 bases agree with TRBD2. The CDR3 DNA reads TGTGCCAGCAAAAGCGGGGCGTTTTACACAGATACGCAGTATTTT. It codes for CASKSGAFYTDTQYF.